Presented here are 26 T cell receptor beta chains from one specimen sequenced in a study of graft-versus-host responses after intestinal transplantation. Antigens of these TCRs are unknown. TCRdb keeps only in-frame clones here, not all; method: immunoSEQ multiplex PCR. The sample has 95,000 to 110,000 clones, more than 85% seen once; the top ten hold about 1%. Sample: unstimulated CD4+ T cells sorted from spleen or lymph node cells, taken before intestinal transplant. All receptors derive from a human donor who received an intestinal transplant.

The gene calls are TRBV4-1 and TRBJ1-4; D is perhaps TRBD1 (6 bases). Trimming stripped 1 base from V and 10 bases from J, with 19 bases between. CDR1 and CDR2 from the germline V gene are MGHRA and YSYEKL. This CDR3 comprises 16 residues. The CDR3 DNA follows: TGCGCCAGCAGCCAAGGTTTAGCACAGGGCAGTGCAAAACTGTTTTTT. Its protein is CASSQGLAQGSAKLFF.

V is TRBV19 and J is TRBJ2-5; possible D gene TRBD2, 5 bases. The CDR3 is 14 residues long. Trimming removed 7 bases at V and 5 bases at J, with 17 bases between. Germline V lookup: CDR1 LNHDA, CDR2 SQIVND (reference sequence). The CDR3 protein is CASIGLRTAETQYF. CDR3 nucleotide sequence: TGTGCCAGTATCGGCCTTCGGACTGCGGAGACCCAGTACTTC.

The chain joins TRBV5-4 to TRBJ1-2; D is unresolved. Germline V gene sequence: CDR1 SGHNT, CDR2 YYREEE (reference sequence). Trimming took off 0 bases at V and 0 bases at J, with 6 bases between the two ends. The CDR3 has 14 amino acids. The CDR3 sequence is CASSLGAANYGYTF. The CDR3 DNA reads TGTGCCAGCAGCTTGGGAGCAGCTAACTATGGCTACACCTTC. The full variable domain, in which reference TRBV5-4 and TRBJ1-2 provide the parts outside the CDR3, is ETGVTQSPTHLIKTRGQQVTLRCSSQSGHNTVSWYQQALGQGPQFIFQYYREEENGRGNFPPRFSGLQFPNYSSELNVNALELDDSALYLCASSLGAANYGYTFGSGTRLTVV.

The CDR3, as DNA: TGTGCCAGCAGTTTTCGGCCACCCAAGGTAGCAAATAGCAATCAGCCCCAGCATTTT. Its translation is CASSFRPPKVANSNQPQHF. This chain joins TRBV27 and TRBJ1-5, with D uncertain. This CDR3 comprises 19 residues. The V gene's germline CDR1 is MNHEY and CDR2 SMNVEV (reference sequence). V shed 3 bases and J shed 0 bases, with 21 bases lying between them.

This chain links TRBV4-1 with TRBJ1-2; D is undetermined. The V gene's germline CDR1 is MGHRA and CDR2 YSYEKL. This CDR3 contains 14 residues. V was trimmed by 5 bases and J by 2 bases, leaving 12 bases between them. The chain's CDR3 is CASSLGRLNYGYTF. In DNA, the CDR3 is TGCGCCAGCAGCTTAGGACGGTTAAACTATGGCTACACCTTC.

This sequence joins TRBV2 and TRBJ1-5; D may be TRBD1 (6 bases). CDR1 is SNHLY and CDR2 is FYNNEI in the germline V gene. V shed 5 bases and J shed 3 bases, with 11 bases lying between them. There are 14 residues in the CDR3. CDR3 bases: TGTGCCAGCAGTTATACAGGGAACAATCAGCCCCAGCATTTT. Residues: CASSYTGNNQPQHF.

The rearrangement uses TRBV30 and TRBJ2-3, with TRBD2 identical over 10 bases. The CDR3 is 16 residues long. Losses at the gene ends were 8 bases for V and 6 bases for J; bases not matched to a gene: 17. Germline lookup yields CDR1 GTSNPN and CDR2 SVGIG (reference sequence). CDR3 nucleotide sequence: TGTGCCGGGTCCAGCGGGACTAGCGCAGCTACGGATACGCAGTATTTT. Its translation: CAGSSGTSAATDTQYF.

V is TRBV6-5 and J is TRBJ2-7; TRBD1 agrees at 7 bases. Trimming cost V 6 bases and J 2 bases; bases outside gene matches: 7. The CDR3 contains 14 residues. CDR1 is MNHEY and CDR2 is SVGAGI in the germline V gene. In DNA form, the CDR3 reads TGTGCCAGCAGACCGAGGGGGCGCACCTACGAGCAGTACTTC. It translates to CASRPRGRTYEQYF.

The V call is TRBV7-2, the J call TRBJ1-5; D call uncertain. Trimming removed 1 base from V and 2 bases from J, with 12 bases in between. The CDR3 consists of 16 residues. Germline CDR1 reads SGHTA; CDR2 reads FQGNSA. This chain's CDR3 is CASSLGYGRGNQPQHF. The CDR3 DNA reads TGTGCCAGCAGCTTAGGGTACGGGAGAGGCAATCAGCCCCAGCATTTT.

This clone was counted a single time. The V call is TRBV2, the J call TRBJ2-5; tentatively, D is TRBD2 (7 bases). CDR3 length: 14 residues. Trimming took off 3 bases at V and 5 bases at J, with 13 bases between the two ends. The germline gives CDR1 SNHLY, CDR2 FYNNEI. CDR3 region: CASSDVQGGETQYF. The CDR3 nucleotides read TGTGCCAGCAGTGACGTACAGGGAGGGGAGACCCAGTACTTC.

The table lists this clone with a count of one. The V call is TRBV11-3, the J call TRBJ2-1; 11 bases align to TRBD2. The CDR3 has 17 amino acids. Trimming at V came to 5 bases and at J to 1 base, leaving 7 bases not matched to a gene. The germline CDR1 and CDR2 sequences are SGHNT and YENEEA. Written as DNA, the CDR3 is TGTGCCAGCAGCACTAGGCTAGCGGGAGGATCCTACAATGAGCAGTTCTTC. Its translation is CASSTRLAGGSYNEQFF.

The chain has TRBV7-2 and TRBJ1-2, with 9 bases fitting TRBD1. This CDR3 has 14 residues. With V trimmed by 5 bases and J by 2 bases, 3 bases remained unmatched. Germline lookup yields CDR1 SGHTA and CDR2 FQGNSA. This CDR3 is CASSPQGANYGYTF. In nucleotides, the CDR3 is TGTGCCAGCAGCCCACAGGGGGCCAACTATGGCTACACCTTC. The full variable domain, its missing parts supplied by reference TRBV7-2 and TRBJ1-2, is GAGVSQSPSNKVTEKGKDVELRCDPISGHTALYWYRQSLGQGLEFLIYFQGNSAPDKSGLPSDRFSAERTGGSVSTLTIQRTQQEDSAVYLCASSPQGANYGYTFGSGTRLTVV.

This chain connects TRBV27 to TRBJ2-3; no definite D call. Germline V gene data show CDR1 as MNHEY and CDR2 as SMNVEV (reference sequence). Trimming cost V 2 bases and J 2 bases, with 8 bases left between them. This CDR3 is 14 amino acids long. Written as DNA, the CDR3 is TGTGCCAGCAGTTTAGGAGTGAACACAGATACGCAGTATTTT. This sequence encodes CASSLGVNTDTQYF.

The chain is built from TRBV7-2 and TRBJ1-2; TRBD1 matches 10 bases. The CDR3 loop spans 16 amino acids. Germline loops: CDR1 SGHTA, CDR2 FQGNSA. After removal of 4 bases from V and 5 bases from J, the junction contained 10 bases not matched to a gene. CDR3 sequence reads: CASSSPRDRGFYGYTF. DNA for the CDR3: TGTGCCAGCAGCTCACCGCGGGACAGGGGATTTTATGGCTACACCTTC.

The chain uses TRBV2 and TRBJ2-3; the D is unclear. The germline V and J ends were trimmed by 4 bases and 3 bases, with 5 bases remaining between them. This CDR3 has 12 amino acids. CDR1 SNHLY and CDR2 FYNNEI come from the germline V gene. This CDR3 is CASSVPTDTQYF. The DNA of the CDR3 is TGTGCCAGCAGTGTGCCTACAGATACGCAGTATTTT. Drawing the rest from reference TRBV2 and TRBJ2-3, the complete variable domain is EPEVTQTPSHQVTQMGQEVILRCVPISNHLYFYWYRQILGQKVEFLVSFYNNEISEKSEIFDDQFSVERPDGSNFTLKIRSTKLEDSAMYFCASSVPTDTQYFGPGTRLTVL.

This clone was counted a single time. The genes are TRBV5-1 and TRBJ1-6, with 7 nucleotides matching TRBD1. Per the germline V gene, CDR1 is SGHRS and CDR2 is YFSETQ. The CDR3 runs to 16 residues. Germline trimming cut 3 bases from V and 5 bases from J; bases unmatched to any gene: 8. DNA of the CDR3: TGCGCCAGCAGCTGGGAAACCGGGACAGATAATTCACCCCTCCACTTT. It codes for CASSWETGTDNSPLHF.

This clone has more than one count but fewer than ten. The chain employs TRBV27 and TRBJ2-2, with 8 bases identical to TRBD2. V lost 2 bases, J lost 1 base, and 0 bases stayed unmatched. The germline V gene has CDR1 MNHEY and CDR2 SMNVEV (reference sequence). This CDR3 contains 15 residues. The CDR3 sequence is CASSLRGGNTGELFF. As DNA, the CDR3 is TGTGCCAGCAGTTTACGGGGGGGGAACACCGGGGAGCTGTTTTTT.

The chain uses TRBV5-1 and TRBJ1-6, with 7 bases aligning to TRBD1. Germline trimming cut 0 bases from V and 9 bases from J; bases unmatched to any gene: 6. Germline assignment: CDR1 SGHRS and CDR2 YFSETQ. The CDR3 consists of 15 residues. The CDR3 DNA reads TGCGCCAGCAGCTTGGACAGGGGAGGGGGTTCACCCCTCCACTTT. Its protein is CASSLDRGGGSPLHF.

This clone was seen only once. The rearrangement links TRBV10-3 to TRBJ1-2; TRBD1 matches 7 bases. V lost 0 bases, J lost 7 bases, and 8 bases stayed unmatched. The CDR3 runs to 15 residues. In germline, CDR1 is ENHRY, CDR2 SYGVKD. This CDR3 reads CAISESNDRAGGYTF. The DNA for the CDR3 is TGTGCCATCAGTGAGTCGAACGACAGGGCCGGTGGCTACACCTTC.

This rearrangement joins TRBV11-2 to TRBJ2-7, with D tentatively TRBD2 (6 bases). V was shortened by 1 base and J by 4 bases, with 14 bases between the two germline ends. CDR1 is SGHAT, CDR2 FQNNGV, per germline. This CDR3 is built from 15 residues. This CDR3 reads CASSLGRGNVYEQYF. CDR3 in DNA: TGTGCCAGCAGCTTAGGGCGGGGTAACGTGTACGAGCAGTACTTC.

The rearrangement joins TRBV2 to TRBJ2-3, with D perhaps TRBD1 (6 bases). The V gene lost 5 bases and the J gene lost 3 bases, with 15 bases spanning the gap. CDR3 length: 15 residues. Germline CDR1 and CDR2: SNHLY and FYNNEI. The CDR3 here is CASSQQGERTDTQYF. CDR3 sequence (DNA): TGTGCCAGCAGTCAACAGGGAGAGAGGACAGATACGCAGTATTTT.

Only one count was recorded for this clone. This chain joins TRBV29-1 and TRBJ2-7; the D is unclear. The V gene's germline CDR1 is SQVTM and CDR2 ANQGSEA. This CDR3 spans 13 amino acids. The V gene lost 6 bases and the J gene lost 6 bases, with 18 bases spanning the gap. CDR3 DNA sequence: TGCAGCGTCGGGCAGACCTTAATCCGCGAGCAGTACTTC. Translated: CSVGQTLIREQYF.

This clone appeared a few times. The chain couples TRBV5-1 to TRBJ1-4; 7 bases fit TRBD1. The V segment lost 4 bases and the J segment 8 bases; nucleotides outside the gene matches: 11. CDR3 length equals 15 residues. Germline CDR1 is SGHRS and CDR2 is YFSETQ. CDR3 residues: CASSLKKGAGEKLFF. The CDR3, as DNA: TGCGCCAGCAGCCTCAAGAAGGGGGCCGGGGAAAAACTGTTTTTT.

The rearrangement uses TRBV2 and TRBJ2-3; 8 nucleotides line up with TRBD2. Germline CDR1 reads SNHLY; CDR2 reads FYNNEI. The CDR3 loop spans 19 amino acids. The trim removed 2 bases at V and 2 bases at J, leaving 15 bases unmatched. The CDR3 reads CASSELTGGPPGNTDTQYF. The CDR3 region has the DNA TGTGCCAGCAGTGAATTGACGGGGGGGCCCCCAGGTAACACAGATACGCAGTATTTT.

The genes are TRBV7-6 and TRBJ1-3; a possible D gene is TRBD1 (5 bases). The germline V gene encodes CDR1 SGHVS and CDR2 FNYEAQ. The V gene lost 6 bases and the J gene lost 1 base, with 10 bases spanning the gap. This CDR3 has 14 amino acids. The CDR3: CASSKGLSGNTIYF. The CDR3 DNA sequence: TGTGCCAGCAGTAAGGGACTATCTGGAAACACCATATATTTT.

The chain couples TRBV7-9 to TRBJ2-3; 11 bases are shared with TRBD2. Germline CDR1 reads SEHNR; CDR2 reads FQNEAQ (reference sequence). V lost 5 bases, J lost 5 bases, and 6 bases stayed unmatched. There are 15 residues in the CDR3. The CDR3 protein is CASSALAGGGDTQYF. In DNA form, the CDR3 reads TGTGCCAGCAGCGCCCTAGCGGGGGGAGGAGATACGCAGTATTTT.